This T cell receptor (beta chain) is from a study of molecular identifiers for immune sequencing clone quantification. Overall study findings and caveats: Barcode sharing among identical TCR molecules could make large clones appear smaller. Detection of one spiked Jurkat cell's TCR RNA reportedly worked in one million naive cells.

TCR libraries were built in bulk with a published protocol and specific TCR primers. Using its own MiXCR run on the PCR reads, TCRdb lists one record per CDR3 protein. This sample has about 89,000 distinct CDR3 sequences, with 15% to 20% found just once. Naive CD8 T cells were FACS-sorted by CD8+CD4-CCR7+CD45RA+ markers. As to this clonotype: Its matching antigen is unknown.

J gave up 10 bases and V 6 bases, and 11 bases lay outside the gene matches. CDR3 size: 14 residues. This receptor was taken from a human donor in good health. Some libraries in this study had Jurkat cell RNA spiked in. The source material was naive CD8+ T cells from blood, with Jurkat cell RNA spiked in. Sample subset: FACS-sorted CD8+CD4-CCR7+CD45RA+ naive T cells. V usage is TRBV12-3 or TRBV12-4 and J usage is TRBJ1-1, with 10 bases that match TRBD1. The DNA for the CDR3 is TGTGCCAGCAGCGCCGGGACAGGGGATTTTGTAGCTTTCTTT. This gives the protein CASSAGTGDFVAFF.